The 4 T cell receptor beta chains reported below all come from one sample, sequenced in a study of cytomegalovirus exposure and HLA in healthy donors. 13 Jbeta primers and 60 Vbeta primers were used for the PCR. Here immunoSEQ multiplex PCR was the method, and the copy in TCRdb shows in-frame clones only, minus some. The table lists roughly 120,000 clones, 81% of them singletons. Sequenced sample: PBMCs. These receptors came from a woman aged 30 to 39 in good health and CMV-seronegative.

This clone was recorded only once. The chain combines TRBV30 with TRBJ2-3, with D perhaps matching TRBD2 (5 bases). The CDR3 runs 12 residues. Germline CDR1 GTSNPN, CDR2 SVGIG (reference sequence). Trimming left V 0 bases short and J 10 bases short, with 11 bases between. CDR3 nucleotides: TGTGCCTGGAGTGTCGGACTTGTCCCGCAGTATTTT. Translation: CAWSVGLVPQYF.

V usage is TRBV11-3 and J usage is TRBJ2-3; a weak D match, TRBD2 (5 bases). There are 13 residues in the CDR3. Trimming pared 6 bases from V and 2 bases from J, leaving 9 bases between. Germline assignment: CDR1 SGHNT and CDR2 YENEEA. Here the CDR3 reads CASRDSPTDTQYF. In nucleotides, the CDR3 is TGTGCCAGCAGGGACTCCCCCACAGATACGCAGTATTTT.

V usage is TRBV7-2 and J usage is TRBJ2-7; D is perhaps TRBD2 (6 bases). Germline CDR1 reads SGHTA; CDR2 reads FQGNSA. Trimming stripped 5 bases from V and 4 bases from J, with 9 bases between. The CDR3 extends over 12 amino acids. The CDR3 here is CASSRSGYEQYF. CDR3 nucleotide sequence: TGTGCCAGCAGCCGTAGCGGTTACGAGCAGTACTTC.

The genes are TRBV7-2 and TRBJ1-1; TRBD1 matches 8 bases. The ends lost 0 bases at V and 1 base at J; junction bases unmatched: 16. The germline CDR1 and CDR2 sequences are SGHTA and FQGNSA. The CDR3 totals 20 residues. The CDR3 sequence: CASSLAGIRGHYSSNTEAFF. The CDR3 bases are TGTGCCAGCAGCTTAGCGGGGATCAGGGGGCATTATAGTTCGAACACTGAAGCTTTCTTT.